The 17 T cell receptor beta chains in this list originate from one sample, sequenced in a study of CD8 T cells in ankylosing spondylitis. Each CDR3 protein is one row after TCRdb ran MiXCR on the 5' RACE reads. The data hold roughly 130,000 distinct CDR3 sequences, with around 15% observed a single time. Sequencing was done on a sample of blood, either unsorted or a sorted T cell fraction (not recorded which). Source of these receptors: a female donor with ankylosing spondylitis or in good health (not recorded which).

V gene TRBV5-1 combines with J gene TRBJ2-7; TRBD2 matches 7 bases. The V and J ends lost 2 bases and 7 bases, in that order; junction bases with no gene match: 9. CDR1 and CDR2 (germline): SGHRS, YFSETQ. There are 14 residues in the CDR3. The CDR3: CASSFSPGAGEQYF. The CDR3 DNA sequence: TGCGCCAGCAGCTTTTCCCCGGGAGCGGGGGAGCAGTACTTC.

In this sample, this clonotype turned up many times. The V call is TRBV29-1, the J call TRBJ1-4; D is unresolved. The V end was cut by 5 bases, the J end by 0 bases, with 7 bases between. Germline V gene sequence: CDR1 SQVTM, CDR2 ANQGSEA. The length of the CDR3 is 13 residues. CDR3 DNA sequence: TGCAGCGTTTCACCGGCAACTAATGAAAAACTGTTTTTT. It yields the protein CSVSPATNEKLFF.

There are many counts of this clonotype. This chain connects TRBV5-1 to TRBJ2-1, with 13 positions matching TRBD2. The CDR3 is made up of 15 amino acids. CDR1 is SGHRS and CDR2 is YFSETQ in the germline V gene. J was trimmed by 7 bases and V by 1 base; bases with no gene match: 2. CDR3 sequence: CASSLRLAGGNEQFF. The CDR3 DNA is TGCGCCAGCAGCTTGAGACTAGCGGGAGGAAATGAGCAGTTCTTC. Combining the CDR3 with reference TRBV5-1 and TRBJ2-1 gives the whole variable domain KAGVTQTPRYLIKTRGQQVTLSCSPISGHRSVSWYQQTPGQGLQFLFEYFSETQRNKGNFPGRFSGRQFSNSRSEMNVSTLELGDSALYLCASSLRLAGGNEQFFGPGTRLTVL.

This clonotype was counted between two and nine times. The junction and the germline gene differ at one end; a read error may be behind it. The chain employs TRBV7-2 and TRBJ1-1; D gene unclear. Germline CDR1 SGHTA, CDR2 FQGNSA. The CDR3 is 8 amino acids. In nucleotides, the CDR3 is TGTGCCAGCCGCCGCGACCCGTTT. Its translation is CASRRDPF.

This clonotype came up a few times. The chain uses TRBV2 and TRBJ2-2, with D perhaps TRBD1 (7 bases). Germline values: CDR1 SNHLY, CDR2 FYNNEI. The CDR3 sequence is 15 residues long. The ends were cut back, 3 bases at V and 4 bases at J, with 12 bases in the middle. CDR3 nucleotides: TGTGCCAGCAGTGATCTGCAGGGGGGCACCGGGGAGCTGTTTTTT. Encoded protein: CASSDLQGGTGELFF.

CDR3 nucleotide sequence: TGTGCCAGCTCACCAGGACAGGGGGCCACGAACACCATATATTTT. It is translated as CASSPGQGATNTIYF. The chain employs TRBV18 and TRBJ1-3, with TRBD1 matching 11 bases. The CDR3 contains 15 residues. CDR1 and CDR2 (germline): KGHSH, LQKENI. The V gene end was trimmed by 2 bases and the J gene end by 7 bases; junction bases not matched to a gene: 4.

The V and J genes are TRBV6-1 and TRBJ2-5; TRBD1 matches at 8 bases. V dropped 10 bases and J dropped 0; count of bases not matched to a gene: 7. Germline CDR1 is MNHNS and CDR2 is SASEGT. This CDR3 spans 14 amino acids. The CDR3 nucleotides are TGTGCCAAGACCTGGACAGGGAACCAAGAGACCCAGTACTTC. Protein sequence: CAKTWTGNQETQYF.

The chain carries TRBV19 and TRBJ2-7; 7 positions agree with TRBD1. V was clipped by 3 bases and J by 2 bases; unmatched bases: 4. The CDR3 runs to 14 residues. Germline V gene lookup returns CDR1 LNHDA and CDR2 SQIVND (reference sequence). The CDR3 nucleotides are TGTGCCAGTAGTATCGGACAGGACCCCTACGAGCAGTACTTC. This codes for CASSIGQDPYEQYF.

A few counts support this clonotype. The rearrangement joins TRBV20-1 to TRBJ2-7, with 7 bases fitting TRBD2. V shed 1 base and J 0 bases; nucleotides not matched to a gene: 3. The CDR3 is made up of 14 amino acids. CDR1 is DFQATT and CDR2 is SNEGSKA in the germline V gene (reference sequence). The CDR3 bases are TGCAGTGCTAGAGTAGCGGGCTCCTCCTACGAGCAGTACTTC. Encoded protein: CSARVAGSSYEQYF.

This chain uses TRBV6-6 with TRBJ2-5, with 7 bases aligning to TRBD1. The CDR3 has 12 amino acids. V was clipped by 7 bases and J by 5 bases; unmatched bases: 4. Germline V CDR1 and CDR2: MNHNY, SVGAGI (reference sequence). CDR3 DNA: TGTGCCAGCACGTCGACAGGGGAGACCCAGTACTTC. Amino acids: CASTSTGETQYF.

The chain couples TRBV5-1 to TRBJ2-7, with 10 bases identical to TRBD2. The V gene end was trimmed by 4 bases and the J gene end by 2 bases; junction bases not matched to a gene: 3. The CDR3 spans 14 residues. In germline, CDR1 is SGHRS, CDR2 YFSETQ. CDR3 coding DNA: TGCGCCAGCAGCCTGGGACTAGCGCCCTACGAGCAGTACTTC. Its translation: CASSLGLAPYEQYF.

This clonotype has just a few counts. The V gene is TRBV5-1, the J gene TRBJ1-1; tentatively, D is TRBD1 (5 bases). The germline CDR1 and CDR2 sequences are SGHRS and YFSETQ. The V end lost 2 bases, the J end lost 1 base, and 12 bases lay between the germline ends. The CDR3 length is 15 residues. The CDR3 loop is CASSLTGTPNTEAFF. As DNA, the CDR3 is TGCGCCAGCAGCTTAACCGGGACCCCGAACACTGAAGCTTTCTTT.

The CDR3 bases are TGTGCCAGCAGCCAAGAGGGACTAGCGGGGGTCAATGAGCAGTTCTTC. This codes for CASSQEGLAGVNEQFF. The chain links TRBV4-2 to TRBJ2-1, with 14 bases lining up with TRBD2. The length of the CDR3 is 16 residues. Per the germline V gene, CDR1 is LGHNA and CDR2 is YNFKEQ. The J segment lost 6 bases and the V segment lost 0 bases, leaving 1 base of the junction unmatched.

With regard to this clonotype: The junction shows a germline mismatch at one end, possibly a read error. The V call is TRBV3-1, the J call TRBJ2-6; D is ambiguous. Germline V lookup: CDR1 LGHDT, CDR2 YNNKEL (reference sequence). This CDR3 region has 16 residues. The DNA of the CDR3 is TGTGCCAGCAGTGCCCGAGTGCTCTCAACGTCCAACGTCCTGGCTTTC. Protein product: CASSARVLSTSNVLAF. The whole variable domain, filled in from reference TRBV3-1 and TRBJ2-6, reads DTAVSQTPKYLVTQMGNDKSIKCEQNLGHDTMYWYKQDSKKFLKIMFSYNNKELIINETVPNRFSPKSPDKAHLNLHINSLELGDSAVYFCASSARVLSTSNVLAFGAGSRLTVL.

At least ten counts were recorded for this clonotype. The rearrangement links TRBV5-1 to TRBJ2-7; unclear D gene. Trimming cost V 0 bases and J 3 bases, with 10 bases left between them. This CDR3 has 14 residues. The germline gives CDR1 SGHRS, CDR2 YFSETQ. CDR3 sequence reads: CASSLESLYYEQYF. The CDR3 DNA sequence: TGCGCCAGCAGCTTGGAATCCCTCTACTACGAGCAGTACTTC.

The genes are TRBV12-3 or TRBV12-4 and TRBJ1-6, with TRBD1 as a possible D gene (5 bases). CDR3 size: 14 residues. Deletions cut 3 bases from V and 10 bases from J, with 13 bases between. CDR3 in amino acids: CASSFGQGGSPLHF. The CDR3 coding sequence is TGTGCCAGCAGTTTCGGTCAGGGCGGATCACCCCTCCACTTT.

This clonotype has only a few counts. The CDR3 sequence: CSARGIADFTDTQYF. CDR3 DNA: TGCAGTGCTAGAGGGATAGCGGACTTCACAGATACGCAGTATTTT. The chain carries TRBV20-1 and TRBJ2-3, with D possibly TRBD2 on 6 matching bases. Per germline, CDR1 DFQATT and CDR2 SNEGSKA (reference sequence). This CDR3 has 15 amino acids. V gave up 1 base and J gave up 2 bases, with 13 bases separating them.